The rows below give T cell receptor beta chains drawn from one sample of a study of T-cell reconstitution after alpha-beta-depleted transplantation in children. Each CDR3 protein gets one entry after TCRdb re-called the PCR reads with MiXCR. This sample yields some 290,000 distinct CDR3 sequences, of which 9.9% are seen a single time; 9.5% to 13% belongs to the top ten. The sample in question was PBMCs from the stem cell graft donor, obtained from the stem cell graft. The receptors originated from a human donor who donated a stem cell graft to a child with SCID. The CDR3 runs from the conserved cysteine through the conserved F or W. A D gene is named only where the DNA matches it firmly. Where a row states a size, it is once, few, many or the class of an expanded clone; other rows omit it.

TRBJ1-2,few,TRBD1,TRBV27,CASSLSLGGRGYTF,TGTGCCAGCAGTTTGAGTCTAGGGGGCCGTGGCTACACCTTC
TRBJ1-1,few,NA,TRBV6-5,CASSIGTTNTEAFF,TGTGCCAGCAGTATCGGGACAACGAACACTGAAGCTTTCTTT
TRBJ1-5,NA,NA,TRBV4-1,CASSPEGGWEPQHF,TGCGCCAGCAGCCCTGAGGGGGGCTGGGAGCCCCAGCATTTT
TRBJ2-5,few,TRBD2,TRBV5-1,CASSLESGGAETQYF,TGCGCCAGCAGCTTGGAGAGCGGGGGGGCGGAGACCCAGTACTTC
TRBJ1-5,few,TRBD1,TRBV7-2,CASSSETGTTPQHF,TGTGCCAGCAGCTCCGAGACAGGGACGACGCCCCAGCATTTT
TRBJ2-7,NA,TRBD1,TRBV12-3/TRBV12-4,CASSLTGGNVYEQYF,TGTGCCAGCAGTCTGACAGGGGGCAATGTTTACGAGCAGTACTTC
TRBJ2-1,many,NA,TRBV3-1,CASSLEWGGAYEQFF,TGTGCCAGTAGCCTTGAATGGGGGGGGGCCTATGAGCAGTTCTTC
TRBJ2-3,NA,NA,TRBV20-1,CSANPPHRDFVADTQYF,TGCAGTGCTAATCCCCCCCATAGGGACTTCGTTGCAGATACGCAGTATTTT
TRBJ2-4,NA,TRBD1,TRBV3-1,CASSQEFLGQNNKKNIQYF,TGTGCCAGCAGCCAGGAATTCTTGGGACAGAACAACAAAAAAAACATTCAGTACTTC
TRBJ2-5,NA,TRBD1,TRBV3-1,CASSQDGTGSQETQYF,TGTGCCAGCAGCCAAGATGGGACAGGATCCCAAGAGACCCAGTACTTC
TRBJ2-7,NA,NA,TRBV12-3/TRBV12-4,CASSIQDRSEQYF,TGTGCCAGCAGCATACAGGACCGGAGCGAGCAGTACTTC
TRBJ1-2,few,TRBD1,TRBV4-1,CASSQPGTGSNGYTF,TGCGCCAGCAGCCAACCCGGGACAGGGTCAAATGGCTACACCTTC
TRBJ2-6,many,TRBD1,TRBV6-5,CASSISTGSSGANVLTF,TGTGCCAGCAGCATCTCGACAGGGTCCTCCGGGGCCAACGTCCTGACTTTC
TRBJ2-3,many,NA,TRBV20-1,CSARGRMVSTDTQYF,TGCAGTGCTAGAGGGCGGATGGTTAGCACAGATACGCAGTATTTT
TRBJ1-1,few,NA,TRBV6-1,CASSEGREAFF,TGTGCCAGCAGTGAGGGCAGGGAAGCTTTCTTT
TRBJ2-1,NA,NA,TRBV19,CASKARGPIYNEQFF,TGTGCCAGTAAGGCCCGGGGACCCATCTACAATGAGCAGTTCTTC
TRBJ2-1,NA,NA,TRBV20-1,CSASWGEFDEQFF,TGCAGTGCTAGTTGGGGTGAGTTCGATGAGCAGTTCTTC
TRBJ2-7,NA,TRBD1,TRBV20-1,CSARDPGQGADEQYF,TGCAGTGCTAGAGATCCGGGACAGGGGGCCGACGAGCAGTACTTC
TRBJ2-2,few,NA,TRBV29-1,CSVGNVGTTGELFF,TGCAGCGTTGGCAACGTTGGGACCACCGGGGAGCTGTTTTTT
TRBJ2-1,many,NA,TRBV7-9,CASSLGPAGEQFF,TGTGCCAGCAGCTTAGGACCGGCTGGTGAGCAGTTCTTC
TRBJ2-3,few,NA,TRBV6-6,CASSTAHTDTQYF,TGTGCCAGCAGTACCGCTCACACAGATACGCAGTATTTT
TRBJ2-3,NA,TRBD1,TRBV5-1,CASSSPGGPDTQYF,TGCGCCAGCAGCTCACCAGGGGGCCCAGATACGCAGTATTTT
TRBJ1-4,many,TRBD1,TRBV20-1,CSAKDRGGEKLFF,TGCAGTGCCAAAGACAGGGGAGGTGAAAAACTGTTTTTT
TRBJ1-1,many,NA,TRBV27,CASGRNTEAFF,TGTGCCAGCGGGCGGAACACTGAAGCTTTCTTT
TRBJ2-5,NA,NA,TRBV20-1,CSARPLAQETQYF,TGCAGTGCTAGGCCCCTAGCACAAGAGACCCAGTACTTC
TRBJ2-3,NA,NA,TRBV10-3,CAISVEIARDTQYF,TGTGCCATCAGTGTCGAAATAGCGAGAGATACGCAGTATTTT
TRBJ2-3,NA,NA,TRBV12-3/TRBV12-4,CASSLGGTQYF,TGTGCCAGCAGTTTAGGAGGTACGCAGTATTTT
TRBJ2-7,NA,TRBD1,TRBV19,CASGFTGAYEQYF,TGTGCCAGTGGCTTTACAGGGGCCTACGAGCAGTACTTC
TRBJ2-2,few,NA,TRBV5-1,CASRLLGASNTGELFF,TGCGCCAGCAGACTCTTAGGGGCATCGAACACCGGGGAGCTGTTTTTT
TRBJ2-5,many,NA,TRBV20-1,CSASLVRGQETQYF,TGCAGTGCTAGTTTGGTCAGGGGTCAAGAGACCCAGTACTTC
TRBJ2-7,many,TRBD2,TRBV12-3/TRBV12-4,CASSFGGGAYEQYF,TGTGCCAGCAGTTTTGGCGGGGGGGCGTACGAGCAGTACTTC
TRBJ2-1,many,NA,TRBV11-2,CASSFANEQFF,TGTGCCAGCAGCTTTGCGAATGAGCAGTTCTTC
TRBJ2-5,NA,NA,TRBV12-3/TRBV12-4,CASSFPSSGRETQYF,TGTGCCAGCAGTTTTCCATCAAGTGGTCGGGAGACCCAGTACTTC
TRBJ2-1,NA,NA,TRBV18,CASSFVWNEQFF,TGTGCCAGCTCATTTGTATGGAATGAGCAGTTCTTC
TRBJ2-2,few,NA,TRBV7-6,CASSSLIPQPGTHDTGELFF,TGTGCCAGCAGCTCACTTATCCCCCAGCCCGGGACACACGACACCGGGGAGCTGTTTTTT
TRBJ2-5,NA,NA,TRBV5-1,CASSWAGGKRETQYF,TGCGCCAGCAGCTGGGCCGGAGGGAAAAGGGAGACCCAGTACTTC
TRBJ2-5,NA,TRBD2,TRBV20-1,CSARSARLAGVLETQYF,TGCAGTGCTAGATCCGCCAGACTAGCGGGGGTCTTGGAGACCCAGTACTTC
TRBJ2-7,few,NA,TRBV14,CASSQDRPREQYF,TGTGCCAGCAGCCAAGATCGACCCCGGGAGCAGTACTTC
TRBJ1-1,few,NA,TRBV6-1,CASSDYGDTIEAFF,TGTGCCAGCAGTGACTACGGCGATACAATTGAAGCTTTCTTT
TRBJ2-3,many,NA,TRBV6-6,CASTTVGGYTQYF,TGTGCCAGCACGACCGTCGGGGGTTATACGCAGTATTTT
TRBJ1-2,NA,TRBD1,TRBV11-1,CASSLWSDRGESYGYTF,TGTGCCAGCAGCTTATGGTCGGACAGGGGGGAAAGCTATGGCTACACCTTC
TRBJ2-7,NA,NA,TRBV12-3/TRBV12-4,CASSLGGGGSSYEQYF,TGTGCCAGCAGTTTAGGCGGTGGGGGCTCCTCCTACGAGCAGTACTTC
TRBJ2-1,few,NA,TRBV19,CASRSGAGYNEQFF,TGTGCCAGTAGGTCGGGGGCCGGGTACAATGAGCAGTTCTTC
TRBJ2-1,NA,TRBD2,TRBV5-4,CASSPGGGPNEQFF,TGTGCCAGCAGCCCGGGGGGGGGCCCCAATGAGCAGTTCTTC
TRBJ2-7,NA,TRBD2,TRBV7-3,CASSVTSGYEQYF,TGTGCCAGCAGCGTGACTAGCGGGTACGAGCAGTACTTC
TRBJ2-1,many,TRBD2,TRBV7-9,CAKSGGPYNEQFF,TGTGCCAAGTCGGGGGGGCCCTACAATGAGCAGTTCTTC
TRBJ2-3,NA,NA,TRBV12-3/TRBV12-4,CATSALGSASTDTQYF,TGTGCCACCTCAGCCCTAGGTTCGGCGAGCACAGATACGCAGTATTTT
TRBJ1-4,few,NA,TRBV5-1,CASSFLGIWEEKLFF,TGCGCCAGCAGCTTTCTGGGGATTTGGGAAGAAAAACTGTTTTTT
TRBJ1-2,many,NA,TRBV12-3/TRBV12-4,CASSPTGLGYTF,TGTGCCAGCAGTCCAACAGGGCTCGGCTACACCTTC
TRBJ2-4,few,NA,TRBV29-1,CSVSPAVGNIQYF,TGCAGCGTTTCTCCCGCCGTTGGGAACATTCAGTACTTC
TRBJ2-7,NA,TRBD1,TRBV6-5,CASSTGQGDREQYF,TGTGCCAGCAGTACCGGACAGGGGGATCGGGAGCAGTACTTC
TRBJ2-7,NA,NA,TRBV18,CASSPMTNSYEQYF,TGTGCCAGCTCACCTATGACAAATTCCTACGAGCAGTACTTC
TRBJ1-1,few,NA,TRBV27,CASSPPGRVTDTEAFF,TGTGCCAGCAGTCCCCCTGGACGGGTTACGGACACTGAAGCTTTCTTT
TRBJ2-5,NA,NA,TRBV20-1,CSAAGTGGGGPAETQYF,TGCAGTGCCGCCGGGACGGGGGGAGGGGGGCCGGCAGAGACCCAGTACTTC
TRBJ2-7,NA,TRBD2,TRBV20-1,CSARDKTGGPYEQYF,TGCAGTGCTAGAGATAAAACGGGGGGGCCCTACGAGCAGTACTTC